This is a list of T cell receptor beta chains from one sample in a study of blood T cell repertoires in COVID-19. Clones were read by immunoSEQ multiplex PCR, and TCRdb kept only the in-frame ones, dropping some. The repertoire holds 150,000 to 200,000 clones, 81% seen once, with roughly 9.6% in the top ten. The specimen was peripheral blood. The source is a woman aged 40 to 50 with COVID-19, enrolled during active disease. Both conserved end residues are part of each CDR3. D genes are given only for firm matches. Clone size appears in some rows only: once, few, many, or a class for an expanded clone.

v_call	clone_size	d_call	j_call	cdr3_nt	cdr3_aa
TRBV7-8	NA	NA	TRBJ1-4	TGTGCCAGCAGCTTAGGGTCACAGGGAAGTGGTGAAAAACTGTTTTTT	CASSLGSQGSGEKLFF
TRBV5-1	NA	NA	TRBJ1-2	TGCGCCAGCAGCTTGACGAGGACACGCTATGGCTACACCTTC	CASSLTRTRYGYTF
TRBV28	NA	TRBD2	TRBJ2-7	TGTGCCAGCAGTAGTCCGACTAGCGGGCAGACCTACGAGCAGTACTTC	CASSSPTSGQTYEQYF
TRBV7-3	NA	NA	TRBJ2-1	TGTGCCAGCAGCTTAAATCTCGCCAGCAATGAGCAGTTCTTC	CASSLNLASNEQFF
TRBV7-6	NA	NA	TRBJ2-6	TGTGCCAGCAGCTTAGAAGGGAGTGCTGGGGCCAACGTCCTGACTTTC	CASSLEGSAGANVLTF
TRBV14	NA	NA	TRBJ2-1	TGTGCCAGCAGCCTTATTCCAGGGGGGTACTACAATGAGCAGTTCTTC	CASSLIPGGYYNEQFF
TRBV19	NA	NA	TRBJ2-6	TGTGCCAGTAGAGCCCCCAGGGCTGGGGCCAACGTCCTGACTTTC	CASRAPRAGANVLTF
TRBV6-4	NA	NA	TRBJ2-1	TGTGCCAGCAGTGACTCTAGCGGCTCCTACAATGAGCAGTTCTTC	CASSDSSGSYNEQFF
TRBV6-6	NA	NA	TRBJ2-7	TGTGCCAGCAGTTACGGGACTGGGAGCTCCTACGAGCAGTACTTC	CASSYGTGSSYEQYF
TRBV18	NA	TRBD1	TRBJ1-2	TGTGCCAGCTCACGCTCGGGACAGGGCGGCTATGGCTACACCTTC	CASSRSGQGGYGYTF
TRBV10-3	NA	NA	TRBJ2-3	TGTGCCATCAGTGAGTTAGGAGGTGGATACAGCACAGATACGCAGTATTTT	CAISELGGGYSTDTQYF
TRBV27	NA	TRBD1	TRBJ2-3	TGTGCCAGCAGATCCCTTAGGGACAGTAGAAGCACAGATACGCAGTATTTT	CASRSLRDSRSTDTQYF
TRBV25-1	NA	NA	TRBJ2-2	TGTGCCAGCAGTGAACGGGCAGGGGACACCGGGGAGCTGTTTTTT	CASSERAGDTGELFF
TRBV12-3/TRBV12-4	NA	NA	TRBJ1-2	TGTGCCAGCAGTCTCGACACCCTCTATGGCTACACCTTC	CASSLDTLYGYTF
TRBV19	NA	NA	TRBJ1-1	TGTGCCAGTAGTCCCCTCGGGTCACCTTTCATGAACACTGAAGCTTTCTTT	CASSPLGSPFMNTEAFF
TRBV27	NA	TRBD1	TRBJ1-5	TGTGCCAGCAGTTTTACAGGGGGTGGTCAGCCCCAGCATTTT	CASSFTGGGQPQHF
TRBV28	NA	NA	TRBJ1-2	TGTGCCAGCAGTTCCTCTCTCCCTTTGGACGGGGACTATGGCTACACCTTC	CASSSSLPLDGDYGYTF
TRBV5-4	NA	TRBD2	TRBJ2-7	TGTGCCAGCAGCCTCCAAGCGGGAGGGGTCCGCGAGCAGTACTTC	CASSLQAGGVREQYF
TRBV3-1/TRBV3-2	NA	NA	TRBJ2-5	TGTGCCAGCAGCCAATCTCGGGGAGAGACCCAGTACTTC	CASSQSRGETQYF
TRBV5-4	NA	NA	TRBJ1-2	TGTGCCAGCAGCTTGGTTGGCAGGGGTACCTATGGCTACACCTTC	CASSLVGRGTYGYTF
TRBV3-1/TRBV3-2	NA	NA	TRBJ2-2	TGTGCCAGCAGCCAAGCCGGGGATCCCGGGGAGCTGTTTTTT	CASSQAGDPGELFF
TRBV5-6	few	NA	TRBJ2-3	TGTGCCAGCAGCTTGGGACACAACACAGATACGCAGTATTTT	CASSLGHNTDTQYF
TRBV5-1	few	TRBD2	TRBJ2-7	TGCGCCAGCAGACGGGAGGAGCGGGGCTTGGTATCCTACGAGCAGTACTTC	CASRREERGLVSYEQYF
TRBV7-3	few	NA	TRBJ2-3	TGTGCCAGCAGCCTCTACCAAGAGGATACGCAGTATTTT	CASSLYQEDTQYF
TRBV5-6	NA	NA	TRBJ2-2	TGTGCCAGCAGCTTGGCCAGGGATATGGGCAGGGTGGACACCGGGGAGCTGTTTTTT	CASSLARDMGRVDTGELFF
TRBV7-8	NA	TRBD1	TRBJ1-5	TGTGCCAGCAGCTTAGGGGGACAGGGTGGCAATCAGCCCCAGCATTTT	CASSLGGQGGNQPQHF
TRBV7-9	NA	NA	TRBJ1-1	TGTGCCAGCAGCTTAACAGGGACGAGCACTGAAGCTTTCTTT	CASSLTGTSTEAFF
TRBV4-1	few	NA	TRBJ2-5	TGCGCCAGCAGCCTCAGACCTGGACAGCAAGAGACCCAGTACTTC	CASSLRPGQQETQYF
TRBV4-2	NA	NA	TRBJ1-2	TGTGCCAGCAGCCAGATCGATACCGGGGTGAATGGCTACACCTTC	CASSQIDTGVNGYTF
TRBV27	NA	NA	TRBJ1-6	TGTGCCAGCAGTTCCTACAGAGATAATTCACCCCTCCACTTT	CASSSYRDNSPLHF
TRBV7-7	once	NA	TRBJ2-5	TGTGCTAGCAGCCCATTCGGAGAGACCCAGTACTTC	CASSPFGETQYF
TRBV9	NA	TRBD2	TRBJ2-1	TGTGCCAGCAGCGTAGGCCTAGCGGGAGGAGTGAATGAGCAGTTCTTC	CASSVGLAGGVNEQFF
TRBV29-1	few	NA	TRBJ2-1	TGCAGCGTTGTTAGCGTAACATCGATGTACAATGAGCAGTTCTTC	CSVVSVTSMYNEQFF
TRBV19	NA	TRBD2	TRBJ2-1	TGTGCCAGTAGTATGGGACTAGCGGCGACGAGCTCCTACAATGAGCAGTTCTTC	CASSMGLAATSSYNEQFF
TRBV6-5	NA	NA	TRBJ1-1	TGTGCCAGCAGTTTGACCGGGGGAGGGGACACTGAAGCTTTCTTT	CASSLTGGGDTEAFF
TRBV2	NA	NA	TRBJ1-4	TGTGCCAGCAGTTTCGCGAATGAAAAACTGTTTTTT	CASSFANEKLFF
TRBV7-6	NA	NA	TRBJ2-1	TGTGCCAGCAGCTTAGCGGCGGGCGGCGCCCGATCCTACAATGAGCAGTTCTTC	CASSLAAGGARSYNEQFF
TRBV2	NA	TRBD1	TRBJ1-5	TGTGCCAGCAGGAGACAGGGAGTGGGCAATCAGCCCCAGCATTTT	CASRRQGVGNQPQHF
TRBV5-1	NA	TRBD2	TRBJ2-3	TGCGCCAGCGGACTAGCGGGTAGCACAGATACGCAGTATTTT	CASGLAGSTDTQYF
TRBV19	NA	NA	TRBJ2-7	TGTGCCAGTAGTATAGCGCAGGCGTCCTACGAGCAGTACTTC	CASSIAQASYEQYF
TRBV10-3	NA	TRBD1	TRBJ2-5	TGTGCCATCAGTGAGTCCGTGAAGGGGGCGAAGACCCAGTACTTC	CAISESVKGAKTQYF
TRBV18	NA	TRBD2	TRBJ2-6	TGTGCCAGCTCGCAGAAAACGGGGGGAAGCTCTGGGGCCAACGTCCTGACTTTC	CASSQKTGGSSGANVLTF
TRBV5-1	NA	TRBD2	TRBJ2-2	TGCGCCAGCAGCCTTACGGGACTAGAGAACACCGGGGAGCTGTTTTTT	CASSLTGLENTGELFF
TRBV3-1/TRBV3-2	once	TRBD1	TRBJ1-2	TGTGCCAGCAGCCATTCGGGGACAGGGCTGTATGGCTACACCTTC	CASSHSGTGLYGYTF
TRBV30	NA	TRBD2	TRBJ2-3	TGTGCCTGGACCCTAGCGGGGGGGCCCACAGATACGCAGTATTTT	CAWTLAGGPTDTQYF
TRBV9	NA	TRBD2	TRBJ2-1	TGTGCCAGCACTGGCGGGAGTAAAGATGAGCAGTTCTTC	CASTGGSKDEQFF
TRBV24-1	NA	TRBD1	TRBJ1-2	TGTGCCACCAGTGAACCAGACAGGGTCTATGGCTACACCTTC	CATSEPDRVYGYTF
TRBV3-1/TRBV3-2	NA	NA	TRBJ2-2	TGTGCCAGCAGCCCCCAGAGGGGGTACACCGGGGAGCTGTTTTTT	CASSPQRGYTGELFF
TRBV30	NA	TRBD1	TRBJ1-6	TGTGCCTGGAGCCGACAGGGCGCCTATAATTCACCCCTCCACTTT	CAWSRQGAYNSPLHF
TRBV27	NA	NA	TRBJ2-5	TGTGCCAGCAGTTTAAGACGGACAGAAGAGACCCAGTACTTC	CASSLRRTEETQYF
TRBV6-1	NA	NA	TRBJ1-5	TGTGCCAGCAGTGACGGGGGTGGACAGCCCCAGCATTTT	CASSDGGGQPQHF
TRBV7-3	NA	NA	TRBJ2-2	TGTGCCAGCAGCTTATCTAGCATCAGCCCCGGGGAGCTGTTTTTT	CASSLSSISPGELFF
TRBV28	NA	NA	TRBJ2-5	TGTGCCAGCACGACTAACGGGGGAACCCAAGAGACCCAGTACTTC	CASTTNGGTQETQYF